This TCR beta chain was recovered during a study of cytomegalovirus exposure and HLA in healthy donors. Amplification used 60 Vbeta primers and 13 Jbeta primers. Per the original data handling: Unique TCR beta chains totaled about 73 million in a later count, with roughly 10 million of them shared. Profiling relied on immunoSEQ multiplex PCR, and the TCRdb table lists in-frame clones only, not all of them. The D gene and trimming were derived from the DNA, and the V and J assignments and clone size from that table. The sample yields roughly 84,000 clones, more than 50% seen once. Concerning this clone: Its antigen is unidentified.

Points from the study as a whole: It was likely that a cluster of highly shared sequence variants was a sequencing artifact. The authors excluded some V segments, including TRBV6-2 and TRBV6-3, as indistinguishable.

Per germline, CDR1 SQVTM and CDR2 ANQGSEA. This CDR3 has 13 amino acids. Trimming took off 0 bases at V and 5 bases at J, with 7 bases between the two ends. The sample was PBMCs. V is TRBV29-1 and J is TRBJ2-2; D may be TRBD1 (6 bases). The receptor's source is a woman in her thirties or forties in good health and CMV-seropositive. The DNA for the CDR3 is TGCAGCGTTGAAGACAGGGGAACCGGGGAGCTGTTTTTT. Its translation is CSVEDRGTGELFF.